These 5 T cell receptor beta chains were all obtained from the same sample, sequenced in a study of blood T cell repertoires in COVID-19. TCRdb's table, derived via immunoSEQ multiplex PCR, lists solely in-frame clones and lacks some. The sample shows hundreds of thousands of clones, roughly 90% of them seen only once. Sequences were obtained from peripheral blood. The receptor set was obtained from a man between 35 and 55 years old with acute or convalescent COVID-19.

The genes are TRBV7-9 and TRBJ2-7; D remains unclear. This CDR3 contains 15 residues. The V gene's germline CDR1 is SEHNR and CDR2 FQNEAQ (reference sequence). The V and J ends lost 5 bases and 1 base respectively, with 15 bases between them. CDR3 loop: CASSLAPSGSYEQYF. In DNA form, the CDR3 reads TGTGCCAGCAGCCTGGCCCCTTCGGGTTCCTACGAGCAGTACTTC.

The chain recombines TRBV11-2 with TRBJ1-6, with 9 bases fitting TRBD1. This CDR3 region has 15 residues. In germline, CDR1 is SGHAT, CDR2 FQNNGV. The V segment lost 5 bases and the J segment 5 bases; nucleotides outside the gene matches: 4. In DNA form, the CDR3 reads TGTGCCAGCAGCGCCGGACAGGGGAATAATTCACCCCTCCACTTT. The encoded protein is CASSAGQGNNSPLHF.

The rearrangement joins TRBV6-4 to TRBJ2-3, with 12 bases aligning to TRBD2. The V and J ends lost 8 bases and 2 bases, in that order; junction bases with no gene match: 8. This CDR3 is built from 16 residues. The V gene's germline CDR1 is MRHNA and CDR2 SNTAGT. CDR3 sequence: CASPKTSGGPTDTQYF. The CDR3 DNA follows: TGTGCCAGCCCCAAAACTAGCGGGGGGCCCACAGATACGCAGTATTTT.

The chain uses TRBV27 and TRBJ2-7; D might be TRBD1 (5 bases). Trimming shortened V by 5 bases and J by 2 bases, and 13 bases separated the two germline ends. The CDR3 covers 14 residues. Germline V CDR1 and CDR2: MNHEY, SMNVEV (reference sequence). The CDR3 sequence is CASSTKTGTYEQYF. The CDR3 DNA sequence: TGTGCCAGCAGTACCAAAACAGGCACCTACGAGCAGTACTTC.

This chain connects TRBV7-6 to TRBJ2-1, with 11 bases lining up with TRBD2. The CDR3 consists of 17 residues. The junction had 10 bases not matched to a gene; V was cut back by 5 bases and J by 4 bases. Germline V gene data show CDR1 as SGHVS and CDR2 as FNYEAQ. The CDR3 here is CASSQSATSGGYNEQFF. CDR3 nucleotides: TGTGCCAGCAGCCAATCGGCCACTAGCGGGGGATACAATGAGCAGTTCTTC.